This T cell receptor beta chain derives from a study of cytomegalovirus exposure and HLA in healthy donors. Study-level points and caveats: Evidence from a later analysis indicated that most CMV-associated TCR beta chains looked HLA-restricted. In a later analysis, at a false discovery rate of 0.05, roughly 17,000 TCR beta sequences matched HLA alleles. Of the V segments, some could not be distinguished, including TRBV6-2 and TRBV6-3, and were excluded.

13 Jbeta primers and 60 Vbeta primers were used for the PCR. How the authors handled the data: It was a later analysis that counted about 80 million unique TCR beta chains, of which some 12 million were shared. Produced via immunoSEQ multiplex PCR; TCRdb's table is partial and in-frame only. The V and J calls and clone size were taken over from that table, and D and trimming were inferred from the DNA. Altogether 100,000 to 150,000 clones are present, over 70% being singletons, with the ten largest covering more than 3%. Comment on this clone: Antigen unknown.

The V end was cut by 0 bases, the J end by 9 bases, with 11 bases between. The V gene's germline CDR1 is SEHNR and CDR2 FQNEAQ (reference sequence). CDR3 size: 13 residues. This TCR came from a man aged 18-30 years in good health and CMV-seropositive. J is TRBJ1-1 and V is TRBV7-9; TRBD1 might be the D (5 bases). Sequencing was carried out using PBMCs. CDR3 coding DNA: TGTGCCAGCAGCTTAGCGGTAGGGGCCCAAGCTTTCTTT. Translating gives CASSLAVGAQAFF.